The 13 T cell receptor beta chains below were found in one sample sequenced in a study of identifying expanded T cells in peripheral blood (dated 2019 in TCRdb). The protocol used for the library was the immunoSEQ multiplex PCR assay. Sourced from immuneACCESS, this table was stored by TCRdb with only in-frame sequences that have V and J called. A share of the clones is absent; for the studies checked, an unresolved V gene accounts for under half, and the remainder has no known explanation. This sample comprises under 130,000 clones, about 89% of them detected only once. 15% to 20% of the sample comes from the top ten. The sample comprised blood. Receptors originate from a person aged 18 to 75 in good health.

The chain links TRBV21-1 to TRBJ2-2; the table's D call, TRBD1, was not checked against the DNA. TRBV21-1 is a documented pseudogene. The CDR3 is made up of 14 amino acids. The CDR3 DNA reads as TGTGCCAGCAGCAAAGCGCAGGGAACCGGGGAGCTGTTTTTT. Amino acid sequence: CASSKAQGTGELFF.

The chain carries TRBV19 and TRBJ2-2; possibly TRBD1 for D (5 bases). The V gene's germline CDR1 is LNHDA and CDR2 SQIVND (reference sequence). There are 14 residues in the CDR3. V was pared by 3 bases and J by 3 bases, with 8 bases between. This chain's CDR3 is CASSMFRDTGELFF. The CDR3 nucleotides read TGTGCCAGTAGTATGTTCAGGGACACCGGGGAGCTGTTTTTT.

The CDR3 is CASSSQAGLQFF. CDR3 coding DNA: TGTGCCAGCAGCTCCCAAGCGGGGCTACAGTTCTTC. V is TRBV5-4 and J is TRBJ2-1, with TRBD2 identical over 7 bases. After removal of 3 bases from V and 13 bases from J, the junction contained 7 bases not matched to a gene. The CDR3 runs to 12 residues. Germline-derived CDR1 and CDR2 are SGHNT and YYREEE (reference sequence).

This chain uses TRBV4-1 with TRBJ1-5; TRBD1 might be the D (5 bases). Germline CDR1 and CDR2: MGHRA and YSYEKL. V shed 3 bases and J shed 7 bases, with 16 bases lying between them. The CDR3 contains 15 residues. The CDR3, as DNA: TGCGCCAGCAGCCAGGCTGGGCAGGGTGACCAGCCCCAGCATTTT. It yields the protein CASSQAGQGDQPQHF.

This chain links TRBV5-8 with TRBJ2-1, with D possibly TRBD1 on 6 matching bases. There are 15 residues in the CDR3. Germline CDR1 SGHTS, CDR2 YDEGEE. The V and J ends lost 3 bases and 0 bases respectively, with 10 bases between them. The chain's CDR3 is CASSSPGASYNEQFF. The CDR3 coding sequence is TGTGCCAGCAGCTCCCCAGGGGCCTCCTACAATGAGCAGTTCTTC.

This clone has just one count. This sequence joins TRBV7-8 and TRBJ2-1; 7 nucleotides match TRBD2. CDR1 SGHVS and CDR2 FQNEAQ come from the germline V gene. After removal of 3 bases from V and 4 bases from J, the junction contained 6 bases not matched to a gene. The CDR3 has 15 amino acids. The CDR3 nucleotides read TGTGCCAGCAGCTTCCTCGCGGGGGTTTACAATGAGCAGTTCTTC. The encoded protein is CASSFLAGVYNEQFF.

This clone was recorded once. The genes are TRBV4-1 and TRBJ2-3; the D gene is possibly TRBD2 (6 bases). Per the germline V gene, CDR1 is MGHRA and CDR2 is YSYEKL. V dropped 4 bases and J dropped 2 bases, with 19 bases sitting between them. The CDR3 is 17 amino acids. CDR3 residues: CASSRRAISGATDTQYF. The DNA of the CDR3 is TGCGCCAGCAGCCGACGAGCCATTAGCGGAGCCACAGATACGCAGTATTTT.

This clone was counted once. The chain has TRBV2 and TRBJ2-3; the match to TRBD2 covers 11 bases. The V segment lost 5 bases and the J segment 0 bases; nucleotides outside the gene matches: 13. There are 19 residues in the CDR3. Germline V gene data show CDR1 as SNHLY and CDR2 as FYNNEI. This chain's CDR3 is CASSRGRLAGGPSTDTQYF. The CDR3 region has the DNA TGTGCCAGCAGTCGGGGTCGGCTAGCGGGGGGCCCTAGCACAGATACGCAGTATTTT.

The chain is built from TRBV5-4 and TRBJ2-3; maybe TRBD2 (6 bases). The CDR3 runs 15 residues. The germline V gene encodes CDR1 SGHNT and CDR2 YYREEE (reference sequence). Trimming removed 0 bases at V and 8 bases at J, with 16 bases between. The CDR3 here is CASSLGGLPLGTQYF. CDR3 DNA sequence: TGTGCCAGCAGCTTGGGGGGACTTCCTCTGGGTACGCAGTATTTT. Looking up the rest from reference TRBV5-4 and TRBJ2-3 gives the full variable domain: ETGVTQSPTHLIKTRGQQVTLRCSSQSGHNTVSWYQQALGQGPQFIFQYYREEENGRGNFPPRFSGLQFPNYSSELNVNALELDDSALYLCASSLGGLPLGTQYFGPGTRLTVL.

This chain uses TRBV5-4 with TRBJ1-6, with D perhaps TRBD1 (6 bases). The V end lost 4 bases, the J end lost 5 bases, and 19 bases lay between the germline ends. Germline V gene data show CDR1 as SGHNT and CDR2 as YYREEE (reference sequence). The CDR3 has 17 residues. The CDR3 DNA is TGTGCCAGCAGCCGCGGGGAGGGGGGCTATAATAATTCACCCCTCCACTTT. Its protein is CASSRGEGGYNNSPLHF.

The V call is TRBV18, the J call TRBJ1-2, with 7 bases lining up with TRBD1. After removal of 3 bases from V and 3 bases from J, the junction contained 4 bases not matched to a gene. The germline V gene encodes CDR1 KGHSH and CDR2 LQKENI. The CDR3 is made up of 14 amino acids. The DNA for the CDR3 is TGTGCCAGCTCACCGACAGGGTTCGACTATGGCTACACCTTC. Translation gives CASSPTGFDYGYTF.

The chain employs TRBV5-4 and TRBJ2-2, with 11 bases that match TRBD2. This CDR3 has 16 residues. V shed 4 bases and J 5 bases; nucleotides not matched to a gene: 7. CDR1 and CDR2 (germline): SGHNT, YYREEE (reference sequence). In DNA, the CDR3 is TGTGCCAGCAGCCCCGCTAGCGGGGGGTATACCGGGGAGCTGTTTTTT. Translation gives CASSPASGGYTGELFF.

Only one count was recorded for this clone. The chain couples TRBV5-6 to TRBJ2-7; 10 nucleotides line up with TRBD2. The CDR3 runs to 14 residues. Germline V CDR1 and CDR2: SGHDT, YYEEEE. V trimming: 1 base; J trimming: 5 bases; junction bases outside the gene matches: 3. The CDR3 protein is CASSLPSGGHEQYF. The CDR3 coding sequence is TGTGCCAGCAGCTTGCCTAGCGGGGGTCACGAGCAGTACTTC.